This record looks at one TCR beta chain sequence and its context. The data are from a study of blood T cell repertoires in COVID-19. Generated by immunoSEQ multiplex PCR, the TCRdb table keeps only in-frame clones and is missing some. The repertoire holds roughly 89,000 clones, with more than 80% as singletons. The CDR3 is made up of 14 amino acids. V lost 4 bases and J 1 base, leaving 10 bases between the germline ends. Germline V CDR1 and CDR2: WSHSY, SAAADI. This sequence joins TRBV10-2 and TRBJ2-5; D call uncertain. Sequenced material: peripheral blood. This clonotype originated in a woman older than 75 with acute or convalescent COVID-19. This chain's CDR3 is CASSGATSQETQYF. The CDR3 DNA reads TGCGCCAGCAGTGGGGCCACGTCCCAAGAGACCCAGTACTTC.